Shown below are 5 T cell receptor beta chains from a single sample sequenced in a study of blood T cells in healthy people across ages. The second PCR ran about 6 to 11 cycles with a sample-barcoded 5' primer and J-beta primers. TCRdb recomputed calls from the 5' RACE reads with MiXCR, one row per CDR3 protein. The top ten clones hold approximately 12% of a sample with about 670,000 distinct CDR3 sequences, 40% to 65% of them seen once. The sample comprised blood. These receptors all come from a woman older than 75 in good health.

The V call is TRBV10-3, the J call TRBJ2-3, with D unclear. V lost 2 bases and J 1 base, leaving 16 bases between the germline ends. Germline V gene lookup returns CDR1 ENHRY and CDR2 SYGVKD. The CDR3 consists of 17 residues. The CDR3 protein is CAISETRVPRGTDTQYF. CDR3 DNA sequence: TGTGCCATCAGTGAGACAAGGGTCCCTCGGGGCACAGATACGCAGTATTTT.

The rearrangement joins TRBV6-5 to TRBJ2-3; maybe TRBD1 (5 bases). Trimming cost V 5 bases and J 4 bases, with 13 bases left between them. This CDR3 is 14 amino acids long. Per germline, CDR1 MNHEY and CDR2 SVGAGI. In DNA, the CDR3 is TGTGCCAGCAGTGATGCTTCCAGGGCAGATACGCAGTATTTT. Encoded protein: CASSDASRADTQYF.

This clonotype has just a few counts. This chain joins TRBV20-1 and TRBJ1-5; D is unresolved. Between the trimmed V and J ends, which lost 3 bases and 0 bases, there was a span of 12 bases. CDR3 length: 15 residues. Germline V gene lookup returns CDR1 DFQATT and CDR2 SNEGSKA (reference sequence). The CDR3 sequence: CSARSIGDSNQPQHF. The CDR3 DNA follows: TGCAGTGCTAGGTCCATCGGAGATAGCAATCAGCCCCAGCATTTT.

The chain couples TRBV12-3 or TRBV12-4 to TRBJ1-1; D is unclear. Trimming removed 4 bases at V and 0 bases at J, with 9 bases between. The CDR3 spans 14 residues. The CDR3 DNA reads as TGTGCCAGCAGTTGGCGCAGCTTGAACACTGAAGCTTTCTTT. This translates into CASSWRSLNTEAFF.

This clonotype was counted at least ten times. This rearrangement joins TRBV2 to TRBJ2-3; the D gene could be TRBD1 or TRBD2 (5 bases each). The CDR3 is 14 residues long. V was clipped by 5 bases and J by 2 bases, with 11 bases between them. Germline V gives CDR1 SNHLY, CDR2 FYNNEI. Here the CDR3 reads CASSPGALTDTQYF. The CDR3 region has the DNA TGTGCCAGCAGTCCCGGGGCTCTCACAGATACGCAGTATTTT.